This TCR beta chain was obtained from a study of Graves' ophthalmopathy and Graves' hyperthyroidism. Study-wide context: Cases classed as stable hyperthyroidism had no ophthalmopathy within 18 months of follow-up.

CDR3 length: 13 residues. Per germline, CDR1 MGHDK and CDR2 SYGVNS. With 6 bases removed from V and 4 bases from J, the gap between germline ends came to 12 bases. This clonotype has ten or more counts. Its antigen is not identified. General study points: Stable hyperthyroidism and ophthalmopathy were told apart by a 13-signature model, which achieved about 88% sensitivity and around 77% specificity. Both an approximately 70% sensitivity and an approximately 79% specificity characterized the model's predictions of ophthalmopathy progression.

Scientists amplified the TCR beta CDR3 regions from RNA transcripts. HTBI-primed first-round RT-PCR preceded second-round multiplex PCR. From the multiplex PCR reads, TCRdb called clonotypes with MiXCR, one entry per CDR3 protein. There are over a million distinct CDR3 sequences in the sample; 35% to 40% occur only once, and 11% lies in the top ten. Specimen: peripheral blood or thyroid tissue (not recorded which). V and J are TRBV25-1 and TRBJ1-2; TRBD1 is a possible D gene (6 bases). This clonotype was obtained from an adult man with Graves' hyperthyroidism. The CDR3 sequence is CASSGGAIYGYTF. CDR3 sequence (DNA): TGTGCCAGCAGCGGGGGGGCTATCTATGGCTACACCTTC.